One sample yielded the 3 T cell receptor beta chains listed below, sequenced in a study of cytomegalovirus exposure and HLA in healthy donors (dated by TCRdb to 2016 to 2017). The library came from the immunoSEQ multiplex PCR assay. For the multiplex PCR, a mixture combining 60 forward primers for TCR Vbeta segments and 13 reverse primers for TCR Jbeta segments was used. As stored in TCRdb, this immuneACCESS dataset retains in-frame rearrangements with V and J assigned. A fraction of the clones does not appear; measured against another copy, unresolved V genes explain less than half of the discrepancy, and the remainder lacks a known reason. For this sample the table gives more than 90,000 clones, of which roughly 74% were detected only once. The ten top clones hold about 1.9% of the sample. Sequenced input: PBMCs. These receptors were taken from a woman aged 35 to 49 in good health and CMV-seronegative.

CDR3 loop: CASSPTGLVTEAFF. The CDR3, as DNA: TGTGCCAGCAGCCCAACAGGGCTGGTCACTGAAGCTTTCTTT. V usage is TRBV6-6 and J usage is TRBJ1-1; tentative D call: TRBD1 (6 bases). The CDR3 is 14 residues long. Germline CDR1 and CDR2: MNHNY and SVGAGI (reference sequence). Trimming stripped 6 bases from V and 4 bases from J, with 15 bases between.

The rearrangement joins TRBV6-4 to TRBJ2-1; 11 bases are a match to TRBD2. J gave up 5 bases and V 4 bases, and 7 bases lay outside the gene matches. The CDR3 sequence is 16 residues long. Germline V lookup: CDR1 MRHNA, CDR2 SNTAGT. CDR3 in amino acids: CASSAGLAEKNNEQFF. The CDR3 bases are TGTGCCAGCAGTGCGGGACTAGCGGAGAAGAACAATGAGCAGTTCTTC.

The chain combines TRBV5-4 with TRBJ1-4; tentatively, D is TRBD1 (6 bases). The CDR3 is 13 amino acids. Deletions cut 5 bases from V and 6 bases from J, with 11 bases between. Looked up from germline, CDR1 is SGHNT and CDR2 is YYREEE (reference sequence). The CDR3 bases are TGTGCCAGCAGAGGGGGACAAGATGAAAAACTGTTTTTT. The encoded protein is CASRGGQDEKLFF.